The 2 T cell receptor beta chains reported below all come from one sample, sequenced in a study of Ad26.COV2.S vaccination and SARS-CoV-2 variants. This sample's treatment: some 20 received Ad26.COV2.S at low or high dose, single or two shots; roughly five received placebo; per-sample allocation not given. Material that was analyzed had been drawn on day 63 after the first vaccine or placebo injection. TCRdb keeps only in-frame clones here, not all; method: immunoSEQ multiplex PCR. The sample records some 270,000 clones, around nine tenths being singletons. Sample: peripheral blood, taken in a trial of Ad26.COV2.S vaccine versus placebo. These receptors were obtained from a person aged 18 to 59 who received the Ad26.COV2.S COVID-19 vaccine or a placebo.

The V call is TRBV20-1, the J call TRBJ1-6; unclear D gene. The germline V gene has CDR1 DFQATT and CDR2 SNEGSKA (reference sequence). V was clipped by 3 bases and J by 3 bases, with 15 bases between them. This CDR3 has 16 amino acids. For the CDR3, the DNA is TGCAGTGCTAGTGTGGGGAGCCGCTTCTATAATTCACCCCTCCACTTT. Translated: CSASVGSRFYNSPLHF.

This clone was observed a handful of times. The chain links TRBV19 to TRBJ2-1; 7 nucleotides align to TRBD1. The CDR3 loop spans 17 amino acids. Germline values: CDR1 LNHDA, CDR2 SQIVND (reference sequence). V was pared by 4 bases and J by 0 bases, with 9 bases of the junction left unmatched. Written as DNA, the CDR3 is TGTGCCAGTAGTACGGGACAGAAAAGGAGCTCCTACAATGAGCAGTTCTTC. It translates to CASSTGQKRSSYNEQFF.